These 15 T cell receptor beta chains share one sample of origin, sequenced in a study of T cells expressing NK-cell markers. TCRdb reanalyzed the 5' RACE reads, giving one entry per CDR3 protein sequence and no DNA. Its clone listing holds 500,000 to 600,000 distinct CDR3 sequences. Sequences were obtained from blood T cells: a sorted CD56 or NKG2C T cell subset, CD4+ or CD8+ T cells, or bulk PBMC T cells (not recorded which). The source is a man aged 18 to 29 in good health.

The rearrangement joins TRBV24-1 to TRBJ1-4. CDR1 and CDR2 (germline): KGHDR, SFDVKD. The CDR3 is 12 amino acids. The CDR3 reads CATSDYNEKLFF.

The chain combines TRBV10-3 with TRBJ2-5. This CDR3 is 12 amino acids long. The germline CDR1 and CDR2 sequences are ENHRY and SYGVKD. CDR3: CAISESSGGQYF.

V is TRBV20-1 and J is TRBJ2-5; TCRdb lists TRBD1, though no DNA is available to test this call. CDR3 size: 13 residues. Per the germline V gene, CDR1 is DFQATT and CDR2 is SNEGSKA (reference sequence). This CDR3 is CSARTDGGETQYF.

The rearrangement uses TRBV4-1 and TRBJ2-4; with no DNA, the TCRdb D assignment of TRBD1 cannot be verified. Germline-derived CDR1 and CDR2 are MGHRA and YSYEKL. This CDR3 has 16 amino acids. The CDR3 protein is CASSQPDRGGQNIQYF.

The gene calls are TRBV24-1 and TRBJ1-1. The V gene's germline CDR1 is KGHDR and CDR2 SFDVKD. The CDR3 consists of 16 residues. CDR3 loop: CATSDTTGKDGPEAFF.

This CDR3 is CSAIGFGLYEQYF. The chain joins TRBV20-1 to TRBJ2-7. Germline CDR1 is DFQATT and CDR2 is SNEGSKA (reference sequence). The CDR3 is 13 residues long.

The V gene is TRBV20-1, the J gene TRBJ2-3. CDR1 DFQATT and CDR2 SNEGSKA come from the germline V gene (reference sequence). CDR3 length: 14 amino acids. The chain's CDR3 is CSANEEVRTDTQYF.

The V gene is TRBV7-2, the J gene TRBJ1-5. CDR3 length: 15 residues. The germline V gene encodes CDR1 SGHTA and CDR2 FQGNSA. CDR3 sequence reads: CASSPDLNSNQPQHF. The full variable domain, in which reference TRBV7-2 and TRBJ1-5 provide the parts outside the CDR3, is GAGVSQSPSNKVTEKGKDVELRCDPISGHTALYWYRQSLGQGLEFLIYFQGNSAPDKSGLPSDRFSAERTGGSVSTLTIQRTQQEDSAVYLCASSPDLNSNQPQHFGDGTRLSIL.

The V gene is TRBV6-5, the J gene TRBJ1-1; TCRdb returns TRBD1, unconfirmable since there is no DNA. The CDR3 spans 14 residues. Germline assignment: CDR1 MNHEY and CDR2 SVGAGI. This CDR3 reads CASRTGERGTEAFF.

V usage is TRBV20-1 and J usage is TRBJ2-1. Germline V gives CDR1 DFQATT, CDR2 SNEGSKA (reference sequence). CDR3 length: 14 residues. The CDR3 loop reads CSAPIGSQANEQFF.

The CDR3 loop is CSARLFPGGVEQYF. V is TRBV20-1 and J is TRBJ2-7; TCRdb's D call of TRBD1 is untestable without DNA. The CDR3 sequence is 14 residues long. Germline CDR1 reads DFQATT; CDR2 reads SNEGSKA (reference sequence).

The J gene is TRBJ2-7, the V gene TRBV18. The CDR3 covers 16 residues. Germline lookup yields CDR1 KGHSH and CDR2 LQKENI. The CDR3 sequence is CASSPSEGGRAYEQYF.

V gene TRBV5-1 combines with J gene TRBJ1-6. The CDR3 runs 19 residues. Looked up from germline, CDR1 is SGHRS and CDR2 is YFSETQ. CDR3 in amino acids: CASSLLGVDQSSYNSPLHF.

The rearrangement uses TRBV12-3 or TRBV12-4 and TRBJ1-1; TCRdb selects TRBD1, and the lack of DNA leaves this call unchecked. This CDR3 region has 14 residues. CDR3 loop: CASNRRAAGTEAFF.

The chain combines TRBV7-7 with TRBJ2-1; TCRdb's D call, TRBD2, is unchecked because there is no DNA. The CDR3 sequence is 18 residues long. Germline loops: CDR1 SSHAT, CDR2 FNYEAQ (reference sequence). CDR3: CASSPESGGISSYNEQFF. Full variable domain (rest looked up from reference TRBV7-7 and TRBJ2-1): GAGVSQSPRYKVTKRGQDVTLRCDPISSHATLYWYQQALGQGPEFLTYFNYEAQPDKSGLPSDRFSAERPEGSISTLTIQRTEQRDSAMYRCASSPESGGISSYNEQFFGPGTRLTVL.